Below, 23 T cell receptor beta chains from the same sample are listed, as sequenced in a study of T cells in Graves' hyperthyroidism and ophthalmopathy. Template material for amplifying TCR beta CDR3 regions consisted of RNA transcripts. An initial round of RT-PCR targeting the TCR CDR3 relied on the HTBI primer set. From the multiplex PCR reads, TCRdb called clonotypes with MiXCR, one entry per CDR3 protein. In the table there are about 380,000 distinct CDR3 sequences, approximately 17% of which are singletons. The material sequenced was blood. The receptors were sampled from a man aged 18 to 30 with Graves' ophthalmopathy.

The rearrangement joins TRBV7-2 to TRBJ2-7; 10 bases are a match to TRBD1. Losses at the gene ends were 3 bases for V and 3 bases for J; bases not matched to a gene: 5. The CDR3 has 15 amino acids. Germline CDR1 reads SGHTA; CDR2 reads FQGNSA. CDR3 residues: CASSFRDRGFYEQYF. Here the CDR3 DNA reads TGTGCCAGCAGCTTCCGGGACAGGGGATTCTACGAGCAGTACTTC.

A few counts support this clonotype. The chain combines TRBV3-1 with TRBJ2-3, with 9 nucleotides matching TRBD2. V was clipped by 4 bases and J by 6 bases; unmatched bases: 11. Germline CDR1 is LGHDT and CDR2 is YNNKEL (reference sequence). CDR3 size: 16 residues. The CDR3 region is CASSLGGGRAWDTQYF. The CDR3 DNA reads TGTGCCAGCAGCCTGGGTGGCGGGAGGGCCTGGGATACGCAGTATTTT.

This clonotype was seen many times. The CDR3 reads CASSEAPGSNQPQHF. The CDR3 DNA sequence: TGTGCCAGCAGTGAAGCGCCCGGGAGCAATCAGCCCCAGCATTTT. The chain has TRBV6-1 and TRBJ1-5; D ambiguous. The V gene's germline CDR1 is MNHNS and CDR2 SASEGT. Trimming removed 0 bases from V and 1 base from J, with 7 bases in between. CDR3 length: 15 residues.

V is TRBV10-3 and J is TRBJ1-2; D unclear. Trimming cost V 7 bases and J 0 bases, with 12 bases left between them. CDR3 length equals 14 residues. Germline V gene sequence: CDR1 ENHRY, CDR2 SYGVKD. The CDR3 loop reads CAIMTGETNYGYTF. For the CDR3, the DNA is TGTGCCATCATGACCGGGGAGACTAACTATGGCTACACCTTC.

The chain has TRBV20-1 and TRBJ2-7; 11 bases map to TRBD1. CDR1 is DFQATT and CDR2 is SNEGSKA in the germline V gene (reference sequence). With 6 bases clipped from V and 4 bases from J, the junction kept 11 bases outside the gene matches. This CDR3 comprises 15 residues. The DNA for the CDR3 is TGCAGTGCGGACCCCGGGACAGGGGGGCTTTACGAGCAGTACTTC. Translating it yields CSADPGTGGLYEQYF.

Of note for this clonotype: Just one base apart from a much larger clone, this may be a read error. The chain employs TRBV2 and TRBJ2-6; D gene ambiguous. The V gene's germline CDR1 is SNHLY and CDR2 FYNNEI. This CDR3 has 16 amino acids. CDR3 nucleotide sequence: TGTGCCGGCAGGCCCCTCGAGGACTCTGGGGCCAACGTCCTGACTTTC. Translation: CAGRPLEDSGANVLTF.

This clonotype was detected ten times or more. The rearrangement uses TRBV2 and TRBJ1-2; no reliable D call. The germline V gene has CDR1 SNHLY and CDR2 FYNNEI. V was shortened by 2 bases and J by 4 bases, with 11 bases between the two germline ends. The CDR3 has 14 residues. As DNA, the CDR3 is TGTGCCAGCAGTGAACGGCAGATCCTCTATGGCTACACCTTC. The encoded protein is CASSERQILYGYTF.

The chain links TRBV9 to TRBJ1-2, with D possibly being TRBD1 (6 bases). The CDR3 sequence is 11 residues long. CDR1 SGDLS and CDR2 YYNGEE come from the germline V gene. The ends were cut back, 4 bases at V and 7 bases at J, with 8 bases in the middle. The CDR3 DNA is TGTGCCAGCAGCAGGGGGGCTGGCTACACCTTC. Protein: CASSRGAGYTF.

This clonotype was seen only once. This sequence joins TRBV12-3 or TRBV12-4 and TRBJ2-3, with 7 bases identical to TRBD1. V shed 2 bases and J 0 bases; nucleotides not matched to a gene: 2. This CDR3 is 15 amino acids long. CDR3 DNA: TGTGCCAGCAGTTTACTGACAGGGAGCACAGATACGCAGTATTTT. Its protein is CASSLLTGSTDTQYF.

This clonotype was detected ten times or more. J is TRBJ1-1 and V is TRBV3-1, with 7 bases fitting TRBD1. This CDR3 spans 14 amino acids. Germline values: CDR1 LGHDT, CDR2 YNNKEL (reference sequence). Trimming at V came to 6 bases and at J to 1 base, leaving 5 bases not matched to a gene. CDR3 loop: CASRGRDRNTEAFF. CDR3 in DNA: TGTGCCAGCAGGGGTAGGGACAGGAACACTGAAGCTTTCTTT.

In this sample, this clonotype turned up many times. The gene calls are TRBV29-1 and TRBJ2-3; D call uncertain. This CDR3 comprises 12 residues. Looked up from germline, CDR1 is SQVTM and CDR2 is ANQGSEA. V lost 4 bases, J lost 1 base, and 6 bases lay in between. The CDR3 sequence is CSVVPGTDTQYF. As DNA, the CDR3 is TGCAGCGTTGTTCCGGGCACAGATACGCAGTATTTT.

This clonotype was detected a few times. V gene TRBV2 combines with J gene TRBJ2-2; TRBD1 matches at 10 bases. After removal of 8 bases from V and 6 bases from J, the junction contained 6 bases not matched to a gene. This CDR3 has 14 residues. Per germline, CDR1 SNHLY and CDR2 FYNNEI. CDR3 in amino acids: CASHRDRGSGELFF. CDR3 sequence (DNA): TGTGCCAGCCACCGGGACAGGGGATCCGGGGAGCTGTTTTTT.

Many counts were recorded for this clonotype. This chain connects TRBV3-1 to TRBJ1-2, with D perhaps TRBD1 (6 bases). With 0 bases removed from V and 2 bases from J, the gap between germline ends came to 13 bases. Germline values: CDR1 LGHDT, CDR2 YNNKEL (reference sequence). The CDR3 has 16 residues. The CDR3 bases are TGTGCCAGCAGCCAAGATCCCTGGACAGCCAACTATGGCTACACCTTC. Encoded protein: CASSQDPWTANYGYTF.

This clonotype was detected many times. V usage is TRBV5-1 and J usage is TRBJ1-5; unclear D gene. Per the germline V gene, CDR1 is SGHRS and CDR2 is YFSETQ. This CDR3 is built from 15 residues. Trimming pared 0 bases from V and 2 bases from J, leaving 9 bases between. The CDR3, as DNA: TGCGCCAGCAGCTTGGAAGGGAAGGGCAATCAGCCCCAGCATTTT. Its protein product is CASSLEGKGNQPQHF. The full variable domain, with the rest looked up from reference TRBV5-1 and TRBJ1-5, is KAGVTQTPRYLIKTRGQQVTLSCSPISGHRSVSWYQQTPGQGLQFLFEYFSETQRNKGNFPGRFSGRQFSNSRSEMNVSTLELGDSALYLCASSLEGKGNQPQHFGDGTRLSIL.

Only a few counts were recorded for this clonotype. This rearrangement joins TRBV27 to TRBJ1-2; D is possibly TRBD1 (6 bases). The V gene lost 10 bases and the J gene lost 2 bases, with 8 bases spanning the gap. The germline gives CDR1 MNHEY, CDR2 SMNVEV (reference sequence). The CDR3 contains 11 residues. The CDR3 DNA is TGTGCCATCAGGGGCAACTATGGCTACACCTTC. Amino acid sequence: CAIRGNYGYTF.

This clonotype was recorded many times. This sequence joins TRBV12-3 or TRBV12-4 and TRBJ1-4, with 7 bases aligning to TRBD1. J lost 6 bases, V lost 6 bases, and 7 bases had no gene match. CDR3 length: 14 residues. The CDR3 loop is CASRTAGTDEKLFF. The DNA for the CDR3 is TGTGCCAGCAGGACCGCCGGGACAGATGAAAAACTGTTTTTT.

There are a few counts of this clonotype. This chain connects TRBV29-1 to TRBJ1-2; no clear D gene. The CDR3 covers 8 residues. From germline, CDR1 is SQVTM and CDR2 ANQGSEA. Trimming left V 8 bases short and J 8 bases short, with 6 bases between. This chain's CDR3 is CSFGGYTF. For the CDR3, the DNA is TGCAGCTTCGGGGGCTACACCTTC. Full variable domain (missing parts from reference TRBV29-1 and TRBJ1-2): SAVISQKPSRDICQRGTSLTIQCQVDSQVTMMFWYRQQPGQSLTLIATANQGSEATYESGFVIDKFPISRPNLTFSTLTVSNMSPEDSSIYLCSFGGYTFGSGTRLTVV.

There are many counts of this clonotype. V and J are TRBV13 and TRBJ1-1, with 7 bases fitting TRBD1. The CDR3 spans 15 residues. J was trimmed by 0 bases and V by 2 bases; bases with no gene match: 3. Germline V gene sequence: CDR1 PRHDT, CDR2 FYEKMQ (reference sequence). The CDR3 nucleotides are TGTGCCAGCAGCTTATTCGGACAGGTGAACACTGAAGCTTTCTTT. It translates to CASSLFGQVNTEAFF.

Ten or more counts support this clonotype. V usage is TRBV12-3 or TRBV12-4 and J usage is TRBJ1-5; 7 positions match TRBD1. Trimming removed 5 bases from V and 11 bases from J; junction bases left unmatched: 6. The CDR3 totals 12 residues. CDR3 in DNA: TGTGCCAGCAGTCCCACAGGGGTGGCCCAGCATTTT. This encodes CASSPTGVAQHF.

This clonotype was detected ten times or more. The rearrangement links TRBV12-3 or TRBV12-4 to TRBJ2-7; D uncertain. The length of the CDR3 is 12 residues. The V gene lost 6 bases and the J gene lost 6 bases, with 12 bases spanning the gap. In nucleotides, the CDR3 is TGTGCCAGCAGCCCTTTGGGGTCCGAGCAGTACTTC. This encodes CASSPLGSEQYF.

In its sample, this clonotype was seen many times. This CDR3 reads CASSPSGGRGTEAFF. The CDR3 bases are TGTGCCAGCAGCCCTTCAGGGGGCAGGGGTACTGAAGCTTTCTTT. The chain is built from TRBV3-1 and TRBJ1-1; 8 nucleotides align to TRBD1. Germline V lookup: CDR1 LGHDT, CDR2 YNNKEL (reference sequence). The CDR3 sequence is 15 residues long. Trimming took 4 bases from V and 5 from J; bases not matched to a gene: 9.

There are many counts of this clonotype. The CDR3 protein is CASSSATGGNQPQHF. DNA for the CDR3: TGTGCCAGCAGTTCCGCGACCGGAGGAAATCAGCCCCAGCATTTT. The rearrangement joins TRBV27 to TRBJ1-5; D is uncertain. The germline gives CDR1 MNHEY, CDR2 SMNVEV (reference sequence). Trimming took 4 bases from V and 4 from J, leaving 14 bases between them. This CDR3 is built from 15 residues.

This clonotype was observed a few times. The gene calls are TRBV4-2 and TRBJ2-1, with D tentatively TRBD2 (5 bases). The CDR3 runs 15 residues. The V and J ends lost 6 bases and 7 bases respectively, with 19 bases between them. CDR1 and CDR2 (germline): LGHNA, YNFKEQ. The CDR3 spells CASRPGIGRGNEQFF. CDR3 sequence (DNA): TGTGCCAGCAGGCCGGGGATCGGACGGGGAAATGAGCAGTTCTTC.